One and the same sample provided the 24 T cell receptor beta chains below, sequenced in a study of cytomegalovirus exposure and HLA in healthy donors. The PCR made use of 60 Vbeta and 13 Jbeta primers. TCRdb keeps only in-frame clones here, not all; method: immunoSEQ multiplex PCR. The sample lists 150,000 to 160,000 clones, more than 75% occurring once. Material: PBMCs. All receptors come from a man aged 25-45 years in good health and CMV-seropositive.

The rearrangement joins TRBV11-1 to TRBJ2-3; D remains unclear. Germline-derived CDR1 and CDR2 are SGHAT and FQDESV (reference sequence). The CDR3 runs 13 residues. V shed 1 base and J shed 3 bases, with 5 bases lying between them. The CDR3 region is CASSLVRTDTQYF. The CDR3 coding sequence is TGTGCCAGCAGCTTAGTCAGAACAGATACGCAGTATTTT.

This clone was picked up a small number of times. This chain connects TRBV4-2 to TRBJ2-3; D is perhaps TRBD1 (5 bases). This CDR3 region has 14 residues. V gave up 4 bases and J gave up 7 bases, with 15 bases separating them. Germline assignment: CDR1 LGHNA and CDR2 YNFKEQ. Here the CDR3 reads CASSLEAGRYTQYF. CDR3 nucleotide sequence: TGTGCCAGCAGCCTTGAGGCAGGGCGATATACGCAGTATTTT.

V is TRBV25-1 and J is TRBJ2-1; possible D gene TRBD2, 5 bases. The ends were cut back, 0 bases at V and 6 bases at J, with 9 bases in the middle. The CDR3 is made up of 14 amino acids. Germline assignment: CDR1 MGHDK and CDR2 SYGVNS. The CDR3 sequence is CASSEYVGGNEQFF. The CDR3 bases are TGTGCCAGCAGTGAATATGTCGGAGGCAATGAGCAGTTCTTC.

This chain connects TRBV29-1 to TRBJ2-7; 9 bases are shared with TRBD1. CDR1 is SQVTM, CDR2 ANQGSEA, per germline. V shed 6 bases and J 7 bases; nucleotides not matched to a gene: 13. The CDR3 has 14 residues. The CDR3: CSVKRDRDLLEQYF. The CDR3 coding sequence is TGCAGCGTCAAAAGGGACAGGGACTTATTGGAGCAGTACTTC.

The V gene is TRBV5-1, the J gene TRBJ2-3, with 12 bases aligning to TRBD2. Germline CDR1 reads SGHRS; CDR2 reads YFSETQ. Trimming cost V 0 bases and J 5 bases; bases outside gene matches: 7. The CDR3 is 17 residues long. The CDR3 DNA reads as TGCGCCAGCAGCTTGGCTTCTAGCGGGAGGGAGCAAGATACGCAGTATTTT. Its translation: CASSLASSGREQDTQYF.

The rearrangement uses TRBV7-9 and TRBJ2-7; TRBD1 matches at 8 bases. J was trimmed by 6 bases and V by 3 bases; bases with no gene match: 7. CDR1 and CDR2 (germline): SEHNR, FQNEAQ (reference sequence). CDR3 length equals 14 residues. CDR3 region: CASSLADRAGEQYF. CDR3 nucleotide sequence: TGTGCCAGCAGCTTGGCGGACAGGGCTGGCGAGCAGTACTTC. Supplemented by reference TRBV7-9 and TRBJ2-7, the full variable domain reads DTGVSQNPRHKITKRGQNVTFRCDPISEHNRLYWYRQTLGQGPEFLTYFQNEAQLEKSRLLSDRFSAERPKGSFSTLEIQRTEQGDSAMYLCASSLADRAGEQYFGPGTRLTVT.

The chain's CDR3 is CASSSAGGGYEQYF. The CDR3 DNA is TGTGCCAGTAGTTCAGCGGGAGGAGGATACGAGCAGTACTTC. This rearrangement joins TRBV19 to TRBJ2-7; TRBD2 matches at 9 bases. Germline loops: CDR1 LNHDA, CDR2 SQIVND (reference sequence). Unmatched junction bases numbered 6, after V lost 5 bases and J lost 4 bases. This CDR3 comprises 14 residues.

The genes are TRBV28 and TRBJ2-7; 8 bases line up with TRBD2. The CDR3 is made up of 15 amino acids. The J segment lost 3 bases and the V segment lost 7 bases, leaving 11 bases of the junction unmatched. Germline V lookup: CDR1 MDHEN, CDR2 SYDVKM. The CDR3 DNA reads TGTGCCAGCACCGTTTCGGTAGCGGGAATCTACGAGCAGTACTTC. This encodes CASTVSVAGIYEQYF. The variable domain in full, with the rest retrieved from reference TRBV28 and TRBJ2-7, is DVKVTQSSRYLVKRTGEKVFLECVQDMDHENMFWYRQDPGLGLRLIYFSYDVKMKEKGDIPEGYSVSREKKERFSLILESASTNQTSMYLCASTVSVAGIYEQYFGPGTRLTVT.

The chain combines TRBV6-1 with TRBJ1-6; TRBD1 aligns across 10 bases. The CDR3 sequence is 14 residues long. Germline values: CDR1 MNHNS, CDR2 SASEGT. V shed 6 bases, J shed 9 bases, and the junction held 5 bases outside the gene matches. CDR3 region: CASSERDRGSPLHF. CDR3 sequence (DNA): TGTGCCAGCAGCGAACGGGACAGGGGTTCACCCCTCCACTTT.

This sequence joins TRBV2 and TRBJ1-1, with unresolved D. The CDR3 is made up of 13 amino acids. With 3 bases removed from V and 3 bases from J, the gap between germline ends came to 8 bases. Germline values: CDR1 SNHLY, CDR2 FYNNEI. For the CDR3, the DNA is TGTGCCAGCAGTGACAACGAGGACACTGAAGCTTTCTTT. It codes for CASSDNEDTEAFF. Full variable domain (outside the CDR3, taken from reference TRBV2 and TRBJ1-1): EPEVTQTPSHQVTQMGQEVILRCVPISNHLYFYWYRQILGQKVEFLVSFYNNEISEKSEIFDDQFSVERPDGSNFTLKIRSTKLEDSAMYFCASSDNEDTEAFFGQGTRLTVV.

The chain combines TRBV5-6 with TRBJ2-7; unclear D gene. Trimming left V 1 base short and J 7 bases short, with 6 bases between. This CDR3 is built from 11 residues. CDR1 is SGHDT, CDR2 YYEEEE, per germline. CDR3 sequence: CASSLRCEQYF. CDR3 DNA: TGTGCCAGCAGCTTGCGGTGTGAGCAGTACTTC.

V usage is TRBV19 and J usage is TRBJ2-2; 7 positions match TRBD1. Germline V gene data show CDR1 as LNHDA and CDR2 as SQIVND (reference sequence). The junction had 8 bases not matched to a gene; V was cut back by 6 bases and J by 4 bases. The CDR3 loop spans 15 amino acids. CDR3 bases: TGTGCCAGTAGGAGAGACAGGGCGCCCACCGGGGAGCTGTTTTTT. Residues: CASRRDRAPTGELFF.

This clone has just one count. This sequence joins TRBV28 and TRBJ1-1, with D uncertain. Trimming removed 4 bases at V and 6 bases at J, with 21 bases between. The CDR3 sequence is 16 residues long. Per germline, CDR1 MDHEN and CDR2 SYDVKM. The CDR3 protein is CASSSSGNLRLSEAFF. CDR3 sequence (DNA): TGTGCCAGCAGTTCTAGTGGAAACCTCCGATTGTCTGAAGCTTTCTTT.

This clone was recorded at least ten times. J is TRBJ1-1 and V is TRBV5-4, with 10 bases fitting TRBD1. The germline gives CDR1 SGHNT, CDR2 YYREEE (reference sequence). Trimming removed 5 bases from V and 5 bases from J; junction bases left unmatched: 6. CDR3 length: 14 residues. CDR3 nucleotide sequence: TGTGCCAGCAGGCTGACAGGGGGCGAAACTGAAGCTTTCTTT. This gives the protein CASRLTGGETEAFF.

The chain is built from TRBV6-6 and TRBJ2-7; D possibly corresponds to TRBD1 (5 bases). The V end lost 0 bases, the J end lost 2 bases, and 11 bases lay between the germline ends. Germline-derived CDR1 and CDR2 are MNHNY and SVGAGI (reference sequence). The CDR3 loop spans 15 amino acids. The DNA of the CDR3 is TGTGCCAGCAGTTACTCTCGGTCAGGGACCTACGAGCAGTACTTC. This codes for CASSYSRSGTYEQYF.

The V gene is TRBV27, the J gene TRBJ1-1; TRBD1 is a possible D gene (6 bases). Germline V lookup: CDR1 MNHEY, CDR2 SMNVEV (reference sequence). The V end lost 5 bases, the J end lost 3 bases, and 19 bases lay between the germline ends. The CDR3 extends over 16 amino acids. CDR3 in amino acids: CASSRDIHEGYTEAFF. The CDR3 DNA reads as TGTGCCAGCAGTCGGGACATCCACGAGGGGTACACTGAAGCTTTCTTT.

The chain has TRBV4-2 and TRBJ1-1; 7 nucleotides agree with TRBD1. CDR1 is LGHNA and CDR2 is YNFKEQ in the germline V gene. CDR3 length equals 14 residues. J gave up 4 bases and V 4 bases, and 6 bases lay outside the gene matches. The CDR3, as DNA: TGTGCCAGCAGCCGAACGAGGACAGGCACTGAAGCTTTCTTT. Translation: CASSRTRTGTEAFF.

A single count supports this clone. The chain combines TRBV5-1 with TRBJ2-1; TRBD2 matches at 11 bases. CDR3 length equals 15 residues. Germline CDR1 SGHRS, CDR2 YFSETQ. V was clipped by 2 bases and J by 7 bases; unmatched bases: 5. Here the CDR3 DNA reads TGCGCCAGCAGCTTTACTAGCGGGAGTAGGAATGAGCAGTTCTTC. As protein: CASSFTSGSRNEQFF.

For the CDR3, the DNA is TGCAGCGATGTCACAGGGGAGGGCACAGATACGCAGTATTTT. Its translation: CSDVTGEGTDTQYF. The chain links TRBV29-1 to TRBJ2-3, with D maybe TRBD1 (7 bases). The germline CDR1 and CDR2 sequences are SQVTM and ANQGSEA. The CDR3 length is 14 residues. V lost 7 bases and J 1 base, leaving 15 bases between the germline ends.

This clone occurred a few times. This chain connects TRBV7-8 to TRBJ1-2; 8 nucleotides line up with TRBD1. CDR3 length: 13 residues. CDR1 and CDR2 from the germline V gene are SGHVS and FQNEAQ. Trimming at V came to 5 bases and at J to 5 bases, leaving 4 bases not matched to a gene. The CDR3 nucleotides are TGTGCCAGCAGCCCCGACAGGGGATATGGCTACACCTTC. This encodes CASSPDRGYGYTF.

This sequence joins TRBV5-1 and TRBJ1-1; 9 bases map to TRBD1. This CDR3 spans 15 amino acids. J was trimmed by 2 bases and V by 7 bases; bases with no gene match: 9. CDR1 is SGHRS, CDR2 YFSETQ, per germline. CDR3 coding DNA: TGCGCCAGCCAGGGACAGGGAAGTAGTAACACTGAAGCTTTCTTT. Amino acid sequence: CASQGQGSSNTEAFF.

The chain carries TRBV7-2 and TRBJ1-5; the D gene is possibly TRBD1 (6 bases). V lost 5 bases, J lost 3 bases, and 14 bases lay in between. Looked up from germline, CDR1 is SGHTA and CDR2 is FQGNSA. The CDR3 is made up of 15 amino acids. The CDR3 loop is CASSPNAGDNQPQHF. The CDR3 DNA is TGTGCCAGCAGCCCAAATGCAGGGGACAATCAGCCCCAGCATTTT.

The chain recombines TRBV2 with TRBJ2-5, with D possibly matching TRBD2 (5 bases). The CDR3 has 12 residues. CDR1 and CDR2 from the germline V gene are SNHLY and FYNNEI. V gave up 10 bases and J gave up 10 bases, with 19 bases separating them. The CDR3 loop reads CATDELEEDQYF. The CDR3 DNA follows: TGTGCCACCGACGAACTCGAGGAGGACCAGTACTTC.

V and J are TRBV4-1 and TRBJ2-5, with a possible D match to TRBD1 (6 bases). With the DNA end fitting TRBJ2-7 better, the J assignment may be wrong. CDR1 and CDR2 from the germline V gene are MGHRA and YSYEKL. The CDR3 loop spans 16 amino acids. CDR3 region: CASSQDLAGVGYEQYF. CDR3 bases: TGCGCCAGCAGCCAAGATTTGGCAGGGGTGGGGTACGAGCAGTACTTC.